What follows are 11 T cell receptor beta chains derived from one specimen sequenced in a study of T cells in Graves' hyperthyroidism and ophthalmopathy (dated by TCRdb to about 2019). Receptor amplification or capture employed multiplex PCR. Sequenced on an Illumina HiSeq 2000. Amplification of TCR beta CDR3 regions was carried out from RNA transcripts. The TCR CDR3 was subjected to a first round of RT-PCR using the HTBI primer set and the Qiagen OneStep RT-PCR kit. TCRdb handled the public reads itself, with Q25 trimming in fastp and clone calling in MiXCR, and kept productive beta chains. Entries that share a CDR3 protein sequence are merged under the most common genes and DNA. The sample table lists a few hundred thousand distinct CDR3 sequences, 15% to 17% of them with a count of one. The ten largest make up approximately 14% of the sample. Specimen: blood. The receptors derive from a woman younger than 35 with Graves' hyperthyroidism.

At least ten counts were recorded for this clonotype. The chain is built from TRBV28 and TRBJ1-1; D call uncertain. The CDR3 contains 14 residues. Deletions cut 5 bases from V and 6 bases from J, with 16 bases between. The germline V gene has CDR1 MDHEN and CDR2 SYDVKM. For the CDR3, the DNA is TGTGCCAGCAGTCTCCCCAACCCGGGCGCTGAAGCTTTCTTT. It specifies CASSLPNPGAEAFF.

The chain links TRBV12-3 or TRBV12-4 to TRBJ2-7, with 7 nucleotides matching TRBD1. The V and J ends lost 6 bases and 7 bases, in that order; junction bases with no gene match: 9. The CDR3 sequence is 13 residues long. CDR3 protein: CASSPDRLGEQYF. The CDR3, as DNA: TGTGCCAGCAGCCCGGACAGGTTAGGAGAGCAGTACTTC.

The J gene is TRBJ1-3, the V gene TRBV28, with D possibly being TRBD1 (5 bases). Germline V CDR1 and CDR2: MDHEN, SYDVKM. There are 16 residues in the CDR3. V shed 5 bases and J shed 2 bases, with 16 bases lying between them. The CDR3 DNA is TGTGCCAGCAGTGTCACGAACTGGGGGGCTGGAAACACCATATATTTT. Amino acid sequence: CASSVTNWGAGNTIYF.

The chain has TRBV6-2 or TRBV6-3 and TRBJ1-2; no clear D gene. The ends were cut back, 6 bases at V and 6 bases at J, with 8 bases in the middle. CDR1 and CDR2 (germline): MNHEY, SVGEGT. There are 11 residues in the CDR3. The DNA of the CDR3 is TGTGCCAGCAGGAAGATGGATGGCTACACCTTC. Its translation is CASRKMDGYTF.

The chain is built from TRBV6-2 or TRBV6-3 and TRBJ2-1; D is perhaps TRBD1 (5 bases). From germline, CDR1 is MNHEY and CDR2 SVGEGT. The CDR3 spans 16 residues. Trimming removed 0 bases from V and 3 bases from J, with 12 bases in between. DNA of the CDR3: TGTGCCAGCAGTTACTCGCAGGGATCAATCTACAATGAGCAGTTCTTC. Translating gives CASSYSQGSIYNEQFF.

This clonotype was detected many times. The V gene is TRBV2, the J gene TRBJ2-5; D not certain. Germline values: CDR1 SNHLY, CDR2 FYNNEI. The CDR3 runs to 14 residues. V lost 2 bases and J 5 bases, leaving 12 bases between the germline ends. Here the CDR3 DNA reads TGTGCCAGCAGTGAAACAACGGAGAGGGAGACCCAGTACTTC. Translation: CASSETTERETQYF.

The CDR3 DNA reads as TGTGCCAGCAGCCAGGGAGGGGGGGCCAATCAGCCCCAGCATTTT. Translating it yields CASSQGGGANQPQHF. The gene calls are TRBV19 and TRBJ1-5, with TRBD1 as a possible D gene (6 bases). CDR3 size: 15 residues. Germline CDR1 and CDR2: LNHDA and SQIVND (reference sequence). V shed 9 bases and J shed 3 bases, with 18 bases lying between them.

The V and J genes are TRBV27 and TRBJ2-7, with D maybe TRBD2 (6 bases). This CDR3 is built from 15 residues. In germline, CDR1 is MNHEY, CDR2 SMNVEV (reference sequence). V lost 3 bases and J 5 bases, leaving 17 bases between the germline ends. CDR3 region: CASSFRQGGTHEQYF. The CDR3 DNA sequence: TGTGCCAGCAGTTTCCGACAAGGCGGGACCCACGAGCAGTACTTC.

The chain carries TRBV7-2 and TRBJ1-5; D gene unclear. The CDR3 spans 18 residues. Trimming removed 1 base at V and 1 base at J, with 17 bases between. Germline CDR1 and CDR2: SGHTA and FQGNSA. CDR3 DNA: TGTGCCAGCAGCTTAGGGTGGAGTCGGGGTGCCAGCAATCAGCCCCAGCATTTT. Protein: CASSLGWSRGASNQPQHF.

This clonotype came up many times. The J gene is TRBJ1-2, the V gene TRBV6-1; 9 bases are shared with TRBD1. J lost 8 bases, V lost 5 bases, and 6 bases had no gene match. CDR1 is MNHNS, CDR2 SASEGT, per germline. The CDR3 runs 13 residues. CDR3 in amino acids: CASSQTGGVGYTF. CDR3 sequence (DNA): TGTGCCAGCAGTCAGACAGGGGGAGTAGGCTACACCTTC.

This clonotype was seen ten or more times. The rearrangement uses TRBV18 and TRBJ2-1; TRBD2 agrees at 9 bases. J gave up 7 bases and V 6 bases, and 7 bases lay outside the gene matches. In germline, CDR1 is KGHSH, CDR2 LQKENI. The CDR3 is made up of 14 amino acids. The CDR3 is CASSRGGLVNEQFF. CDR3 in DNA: TGTGCCAGCTCGCGGGGGGGCCTTGTGAATGAGCAGTTCTTC.